These 10 T cell receptor beta chains were all obtained from the same sample, sequenced in a study of T cell responses to AZD1222 COVID-19 vaccine. Produced via immunoSEQ multiplex PCR; TCRdb's table is partial and in-frame only. The sample has 120,000 to 150,000 clones, just over 85% seen once; the top ten hold approximately 5%. This sample comprised peripheral blood, obtained 28 days after the second AZD1222 dose. All receptors derive from an adult who received the AZD1222 COVID-19 vaccine.

The J gene is TRBJ2-3, the V gene TRBV13, with D possibly being TRBD2 (6 bases). From germline, CDR1 is PRHDT and CDR2 FYEKMQ (reference sequence). V lost 4 bases and J 0 bases, leaving 8 bases between the germline ends. The CDR3 consists of 14 residues. The chain's CDR3 is CASSSRGSTDTQYF. The CDR3 coding sequence is TGTGCCAGCAGCTCCCGGGGGAGCACAGATACGCAGTATTTT.

The chain carries TRBV6-6 and TRBJ2-5; the D gene is possibly TRBD1 (6 bases). The germline V gene encodes CDR1 MNHNY and CDR2 SVGAGI (reference sequence). This CDR3 spans 14 amino acids. V dropped 2 bases and J dropped 5 bases, with 12 bases sitting between them. The CDR3 nucleotides are TGTGCCAGCAGTTACGGTGGGACAATCGAGACCCAGTACTTC. This codes for CASSYGGTIETQYF.

The chain employs TRBV2 and TRBJ1-6; D is unresolved. The germline V gene encodes CDR1 SNHLY and CDR2 FYNNEI. V lost 6 bases and J lost 13, with 19 bases in between. The CDR3 contains 14 residues. CDR3 sequence reads: CASRVEFYPPPLHF. For the CDR3, the DNA is TGTGCCAGCAGGGTTGAGTTTTACCCCCCTCCCCTCCACTTT. Combining the CDR3 with reference TRBV2 and TRBJ1-6 gives the whole variable domain EPEVTQTPSHQVTQMGQEVILRCVPISNHLYFYWYRQILGQKVEFLVSFYNNEISEKSEIFDDQFSVERPDGSNFTLKIRSTKLEDSAMYFCASRVEFYPPPLHFGNGTRLTVT.

The rearrangement uses TRBV19 and TRBJ2-4; D possibly matches TRBD1 or TRBD2 (5 bases each). Germline V gives CDR1 LNHDA, CDR2 SQIVND (reference sequence). Trimming took off 5 bases at V and 6 bases at J, with 17 bases between the two ends. The CDR3 contains 15 residues. The CDR3 region has the DNA TGTGCCAGTAGTCCTCGGGACGGAGGACTAAACATTCAGTACTTC. Translating gives CASSPRDGGLNIQYF.

This clone was detected only once. This sample also contains other DNA sequences that code for the same CDR3. The CDR3 nucleotides are TGTGCCAGCAGCTTAGAGGGGGGCACTGAAGCTTTCTTT. It is translated as CASSLEGGTEAFF. V and J are TRBV7-9 and TRBJ1-1, with D possibly TRBD1 on 6 matching bases. The V gene's germline CDR1 is SEHNR and CDR2 FQNEAQ (reference sequence). The CDR3 has 13 amino acids. V was pared by 1 base and J by 4 bases, with 7 bases between.

The J gene is TRBJ2-3, the V gene TRBV6-2 or TRBV6-3, with 7 positions matching TRBD1. Germline V gene lookup returns CDR1 MNHEY and CDR2 SVGEGT. The CDR3 is 17 residues long. V lost 2 bases to trimming and J lost 0 bases; unmatched junction nucleotides: 8. CDR3 sequence reads: CASSYPSTGASTDTQYF. CDR3 DNA: TGTGCCAGCAGTTACCCCAGTACAGGGGCTAGCACAGATACGCAGTATTTT.

V gene TRBV6-2 or TRBV6-3 combines with J gene TRBJ1-6; D may be TRBD1 (6 bases). The CDR3 runs 15 residues. Trimming took 5 bases from V and 2 from J, leaving 10 bases between them. Germline V gene lookup returns CDR1 MNHEY and CDR2 SVGEGT. Written as DNA, the CDR3 is TGTGCCAGCAGTCGGGACACAACCTATAATTCACCCCTCCACTTT. It encodes CASSRDTTYNSPLHF.

The chain couples TRBV3-1 (or the pseudogene TRBV3-2) to TRBJ1-4, with D perhaps matching TRBD1 (6 bases). V was shortened by 5 bases and J by 14 bases, with 15 bases between the two germline ends. From germline, CDR1 is LGHDT and CDR2 YNNKEL (reference sequence). The CDR3 is made up of 12 amino acids. The CDR3 protein is CASSSGPGALFF. Written as DNA, the CDR3 is TGTGCCAGCAGCTCAGGCCCGGGGGCTCTGTTTTTT.

Only one count was recorded for this clone. The chain uses TRBV30 and TRBJ2-1; D assignment may be TRBD1 or TRBD2 (5 bases each). V was pared by 3 bases and J by 9 bases, with 6 bases between. There are 10 residues in the CDR3. Germline CDR1 and CDR2: GTSNPN and SVGIG (reference sequence). In DNA, the CDR3 is TGTGCCTGGAGCGGGGCTGAGCAGTTCTTC. Its protein is CAWSGAEQFF. The whole variable domain, remainder taken from reference TRBV30 and TRBJ2-1, is SQTIHQWPATLVQPVGSPLSLECTVEGTSNPNLYWYRQAAGRGLQLLFYSVGIGQISSEVPQNLSASRPQDRQFILSSKKLLLSDSGFYLCAWSGAEQFFGPGTRLTVL.

The chain combines TRBV9 with TRBJ2-7; 7 positions agree with TRBD2. V trimming: 0 bases; J trimming: 2 bases; junction bases outside the gene matches: 5. Germline V gene lookup returns CDR1 SGDLS and CDR2 YYNGEE. The CDR3 totals 15 residues. CDR3 nucleotide sequence: TGTGCCAGCAGCGTAGAGGGCGGGGGTACCTACGAGCAGTACTTC. Protein: CASSVEGGGTYEQYF.